This TCR beta chain came from a study of response to subunit inactivated influenza vaccine. Study-wide results and limits: Few new T cells, the authors suggested, are recruited by each seasonal influenza vaccination.

In TCRdb, the RT-PCR reads were re-called with MiXCR into one record per CDR3 protein. This table has 550,000 to 600,000 distinct CDR3 sequences, 12% appearing once. This clonotype was picked up a small number of times. As yet, its antigen is unknown. The starting material was PBMCs from blood, obtained on the day of vaccination. This sequence was found in a man aged 45-60 years who received an inactivated influenza vaccine.

CDR3 coding DNA: TGTGCCAGCAGACGAACAACAGATACGCAGTATTTT. This encodes CASRRTTDTQYF. The V and J genes are TRBV7-9 and TRBJ2-3; the D is unclear. V dropped 6 bases and J dropped 3 bases, with 7 bases sitting between them. The CDR3 consists of 12 residues. Germline CDR1 and CDR2: SEHNR and FQNEAQ (reference sequence).